What follows are 25 T cell receptor beta chains derived from one specimen sequenced in a study of post-analysis software for immune sequencing data. Findings and caveats of the study: In patients, TRBV5-6, TRBV5-1 and TRBV20-1 belonged to four or five TRBV segments found more frequently than in controls.

Unique molecular identifiers were present in the TCR beta cDNA libraries. TCRdb processed the PCR reads anew with MiXCR; each CDR3 protein has one entry. This sample has roughly 700,000 distinct CDR3 sequences; 25% to 30% occur once, and the top ten carry 0.56%. These receptors' antigens are unknown. The sample comprised blood. Receptors were obtained from a girl between 10 and 17 years old with multiple sclerosis.

This chain uses TRBV7-9 with TRBJ1-6; TRBD1 is a possible D gene (5 bases). The germline V and J ends were trimmed by 3 bases and 5 bases, with 11 bases remaining between them. Germline CDR1 reads SEHNR; CDR2 reads FQNEAQ (reference sequence). The CDR3 runs 15 residues. Written as DNA, the CDR3 is TGTGCCAGCAGCTTGGGGACGGTAAATAATTCACCCCTCCACTTT. Translated: CASSLGTVNNSPLHF. The complete variable domain, with remaining parts taken from reference TRBV7-9 and TRBJ1-6, reads DTGVSQNPRHKITKRGQNVTFRCDPISEHNRLYWYRQTLGQGPEFLTYFQNEAQLEKSRLLSDRFSAERPKGSFSTLEIQRTEQGDSAMYLCASSLGTVNNSPLHFGNGTRLTVT.

This clonotype was recorded a few times. The rearrangement links TRBV5-1 to TRBJ2-5, with D possibly called TRBD1 or TRBD2 (5 bases each). With 4 bases removed from V and 3 bases from J, the gap between germline ends came to 19 bases. This CDR3 region has 16 residues. Germline V gene sequence: CDR1 SGHRS, CDR2 YFSETQ. The CDR3 loop is CASSLPGPYPEETQYF. DNA for the CDR3: TGCGCCAGCAGCCTCCCGGGACCCTACCCGGAAGAGACCCAGTACTTC.

This clonotype was observed a few times. The chain couples TRBV6-6 to TRBJ1-4, with D possibly TRBD1 on 6 matching bases. With 2 bases removed from V and 3 bases from J, the gap between germline ends came to 13 bases. The germline V gene encodes CDR1 MNHNY and CDR2 SVGAGI (reference sequence). This CDR3 spans 16 amino acids. Here the CDR3 reads CASSYAGGRANEKLFF. CDR3 nucleotides: TGTGCCAGCAGTTACGCGGGGGGCCGGGCTAATGAAAAACTGTTTTTT.

This clonotype was found a few times. The chain combines TRBV7-9 with TRBJ2-3; 7 bases map to TRBD2. The germline CDR1 and CDR2 sequences are SEHNR and FQNEAQ (reference sequence). V gave up 6 bases and J gave up 2 bases; unmatched junction bases: 8. This CDR3 spans 15 amino acids. The CDR3, as DNA: TGTGCCAGCAGGTGGGGGGGATCCTCCACAGATACGCAGTATTTT. This gives the protein CASRWGGSSTDTQYF. The whole variable domain, remainder taken from reference TRBV7-9 and TRBJ2-3, is DTGVSQNPRHKITKRGQNVTFRCDPISEHNRLYWYRQTLGQGPEFLTYFQNEAQLEKSRLLSDRFSAERPKGSFSTLEIQRTEQGDSAMYLCASRWGGSSTDTQYFGPGTRLTVL.

This clonotype was found a few times. The J gene is TRBJ1-2, the V gene TRBV7-2; perhaps TRBD1 as D (5 bases). The CDR3 sequence is 14 residues long. Germline CDR1 SGHTA, CDR2 FQGNSA. Trimming removed 5 bases from V and 8 bases from J, with 18 bases in between. CDR3 residues: CASSPPQGVRGYTF. The CDR3, as DNA: TGTGCCAGCAGCCCGCCCCAGGGTGTGAGAGGCTACACCTTC. Supplemented by reference TRBV7-2 and TRBJ1-2, the full variable domain reads GAGVSQSPSNKVTEKGKDVELRCDPISGHTALYWYRQSLGQGLEFLIYFQGNSAPDKSGLPSDRFSAERTGGSVSTLTIQRTQQEDSAVYLCASSPPQGVRGYTFGSGTRLTVV.

This rearrangement joins TRBV10-1 to TRBJ2-3, with D unresolved. Germline values: CDR1 WNHNN, CDR2 SYGVQD (reference sequence). The CDR3 runs to 12 residues. Deletions cut 4 bases from V and 8 bases from J, with 10 bases between. The CDR3 region is CASSASRGTQYF. CDR3 DNA sequence: TGCGCCAGCAGTGCTTCCCGTGGTACGCAGTATTTT.

This clonotype has a handful of counts. The chain is built from TRBV2 and TRBJ2-5; no firm D call. CDR1 is SNHLY, CDR2 FYNNEI, per germline. The CDR3 has 10 amino acids. V dropped 3 bases and J dropped 6 bases, with 2 bases sitting between them. In DNA, the CDR3 is TGTGCCAGCAGTGATAAGACCCAGTACTTC. Encoded protein: CASSDKTQYF.

This clonotype was detected only a few times. The gene calls are TRBV12-3 or TRBV12-4 and TRBJ1-2, with no clear D. With 6 bases removed from V and 0 bases from J, the gap between germline ends came to 14 bases. The CDR3 runs 15 residues. The CDR3 region is CASRSGVLANYGYTF. In nucleotides, the CDR3 is TGTGCCAGCAGATCGGGAGTCCTAGCTAACTATGGCTACACCTTC.

The CDR3 region is CASSQDSGAGSEQYF. The DNA of the CDR3 is TGCGCCAGCAGCCAAGACTCCGGTGCAGGGTCCGAGCAGTACTTC. The genes are TRBV4-3 and TRBJ2-7; tentatively, D is TRBD1 (5 bases). Germline CDR1 LGHNA, CDR2 YSLEER. Trimming took 0 bases from V and 6 from J, leaving 15 bases between them. The CDR3 length is 15 residues.

V is TRBV5-1 and J is TRBJ1-2; possibly TRBD1 for D (5 bases). The length of the CDR3 is 14 residues. V lost 0 bases to trimming and J lost 2 bases, with 8 bases between them. Germline V CDR1 and CDR2: SGHRS, YFSETQ. The CDR3 sequence is CASSLGGRNYGYTF. DNA for the CDR3: TGCGCCAGCAGCTTGGGGGGCCGAAACTATGGCTACACCTTC.

This chain links TRBV7-9 with TRBJ2-3; D gene uncertain. Germline V gene data show CDR1 as SEHNR and CDR2 as FQNEAQ (reference sequence). With 0 bases removed from V and 5 bases from J, the gap between germline ends came to 12 bases. The CDR3 extends over 15 amino acids. The CDR3 reads CASSLALTTEDTQYF. CDR3 bases: TGTGCCAGCAGCTTAGCGCTCACCACAGAAGATACGCAGTATTTT.

For the CDR3, the DNA is TGTGCCAGCAGTTCCCGCGGGGCAGGATCGAACACTGAAGCTTTCTTT. Translating it yields CASSSRGAGSNTEAFF. V usage is TRBV12-3 or TRBV12-4 and J usage is TRBJ1-1; possible D gene TRBD1, 5 bases. The V gene lost 4 bases and the J gene lost 1 base, with 16 bases spanning the gap. The CDR3 runs 16 residues.

The table lists this clonotype with a few counts. As DNA, the CDR3 is TGCGCCAGCAGTCAGGACGGGGTGGGCGGAGAGACCCAGTACTTC. It yields the protein CASSQDGVGGETQYF. This chain joins TRBV5-1 and TRBJ2-5; maybe TRBD2 (5 bases). Between the trimmed V and J ends, which lost 5 bases and 4 bases, there was a span of 18 bases. The CDR3 contains 15 residues. Germline CDR1 SGHRS, CDR2 YFSETQ. Variable domain in full (rest from reference TRBV5-1 and TRBJ2-5): KAGVTQTPRYLIKTRGQQVTLSCSPISGHRSVSWYQQTPGQGLQFLFEYFSETQRNKGNFPGRFSGRQFSNSRSEMNVSTLELGDSALYLCASSQDGVGGETQYFGPGTRLLVL.

The rearrangement joins TRBV6-1 to TRBJ2-2; TRBD2 matches at 14 bases. CDR1 is MNHNS and CDR2 is SASEGT in the germline V gene. J gave up 3 bases and V 10 bases, and 13 bases lay outside the gene matches. The CDR3 sequence is 18 residues long. For the CDR3, the DNA is TGTGCCACCACACCCTGGACTAGCGGGGGGCTGGACACCGGGGAGCTGTTTTTT. Translated, it gives CATTPWTSGGLDTGELFF.

This chain joins TRBV5-4 and TRBJ2-1, with D possibly called TRBD1 or TRBD2 (6 bases each). Looked up from germline, CDR1 is SGHNT and CDR2 is YYREEE (reference sequence). CDR3 length: 15 residues. Between the trimmed V and J ends, which lost 0 bases and 7 bases, there was a span of 14 bases. The DNA of the CDR3 is TGTGCCAGCAGCTTGGAGAGGGGGGCGAGTAATGAGCAGTTCTTC. The encoded protein is CASSLERGASNEQFF.

The CDR3 DNA reads as TGTGCCAGCAGCCCCTCGGGCGGGTTTGGCGACAATGAGCAGTTCTTC. The encoded protein is CASSPSGGFGDNEQFF. This chain uses TRBV7-2 with TRBJ2-1; D possibly corresponds to TRBD2 (5 bases). This CDR3 has 16 amino acids. With 5 bases removed from V and 5 bases from J, the gap between germline ends came to 19 bases. The germline CDR1 and CDR2 sequences are SGHTA and FQGNSA.

V and J are TRBV7-9 and TRBJ2-7, with D perhaps matching TRBD1 (6 bases). This CDR3 is built from 14 residues. The V end was cut by 4 bases, the J end by 2 bases, with 12 bases between. Germline CDR1 reads SEHNR; CDR2 reads FQNEAQ (reference sequence). This CDR3 is CASSSGTMPYEQYF. For the CDR3, the DNA is TGTGCCAGCAGCTCCGGGACAATGCCCTACGAGCAGTACTTC. Supplemented by reference TRBV7-9 and TRBJ2-7, the full variable domain reads DTGVSQNPRHKITKRGQNVTFRCDPISEHNRLYWYRQTLGQGPEFLTYFQNEAQLEKSRLLSDRFSAERPKGSFSTLEIQRTEQGDSAMYLCASSSGTMPYEQYFGPGTRLTVT.

This chain links TRBV6-5 with TRBJ1-6; 7 bases fit TRBD1. There are 14 residues in the CDR3. J was trimmed by 10 bases and V by 6 bases; bases with no gene match: 9. Per the germline V gene, CDR1 is MNHEY and CDR2 is SVGAGI. Here the CDR3 reads CASRRGQVESPLHF. The CDR3 nucleotides read TGTGCCAGCAGAAGAGGACAGGTCGAATCACCCCTCCACTTT.

The V call is TRBV7-2, the J call TRBJ2-5; TRBD2 matches 7 bases. The germline CDR1 and CDR2 sequences are SGHTA and FQGNSA. J gave up 3 bases and V 2 bases, and 3 bases lay outside the gene matches. The CDR3 has 14 residues. CDR3 coding DNA: TGTGCCAGCAGCTTAATGGGGGGGAAAGAGACCCAGTACTTC. Translated: CASSLMGGKETQYF.

This clonotype has a count of ten or more. One junction end disagrees with the germline gene, perhaps due to a read error. The gene calls are TRBV29-1 and TRBJ2-1; D possibly corresponds to TRBD1 (5 bases). Germline CDR1 SQVTM, CDR2 ANQGSEA. The CDR3 has 13 amino acids. As DNA, the CDR3 is TGCAGCGCTGAATTGACAGCCTACAATGAGCAGTTCTTC. Encoded protein: CSAELTAYNEQFF.

The rearrangement joins TRBV6-1 to TRBJ2-7; D call uncertain. Germline V gene lookup returns CDR1 MNHNS and CDR2 SASEGT. The CDR3 extends over 12 amino acids. V shed 6 bases and J shed 4 bases, with 10 bases lying between them. The CDR3 bases are TGTGCCAGCAGCGAACTTCGTTACGAGCAGTACTTC. Its translation is CASSELRYEQYF.

The V gene is TRBV4-3, the J gene TRBJ1-6; no definite D call. This CDR3 comprises 15 residues. Trimming left V 1 base short and J 4 bases short, with 8 bases between. Germline V lookup: CDR1 LGHNA, CDR2 YSLEER. CDR3 DNA sequence: TGCGCCAGCAGCCAAGCCGGCTCTTATAATTCACCCCTCCACTTT. Protein product: CASSQAGSYNSPLHF.

This clonotype has a count of ten or more. This chain links TRBV4-1 with TRBJ2-3, with TRBD2 as a possible D gene (5 bases). Germline V lookup: CDR1 MGHRA, CDR2 YSYEKL. CDR3 size: 15 residues. V lost 3 bases and J 5 bases, leaving 15 bases between the germline ends. CDR3 sequence reads: CASSQFTSGLDTQYF. The DNA for the CDR3 is TGCGCCAGCAGCCAGTTCACAAGTGGACTAGATACGCAGTATTTT.

There are a few counts of this clonotype. The chain couples TRBV20-1 to TRBJ2-3; no clear D. Germline CDR1 DFQATT, CDR2 SNEGSKA (reference sequence). CDR3 length: 14 amino acids. Trimming took 3 bases from V and 2 from J, leaving 12 bases between them. The CDR3 spells CSASGRIITDTQYF. DNA of the CDR3: TGCAGTGCTAGCGGCCGCATCATCACAGATACGCAGTATTTT.

This clonotype was detected only a few times. The genes are TRBV7-9 and TRBJ2-3; 11 positions match TRBD2. This CDR3 has 15 amino acids. Germline CDR1 SEHNR, CDR2 FQNEAQ (reference sequence). V was pared by 6 bases and J by 4 bases, with 6 bases of the junction left unmatched. CDR3 sequence: CASRTTSGRSDTQYF. CDR3 nucleotides: TGTGCCAGCAGGACAACTAGCGGGAGATCAGATACGCAGTATTTT.